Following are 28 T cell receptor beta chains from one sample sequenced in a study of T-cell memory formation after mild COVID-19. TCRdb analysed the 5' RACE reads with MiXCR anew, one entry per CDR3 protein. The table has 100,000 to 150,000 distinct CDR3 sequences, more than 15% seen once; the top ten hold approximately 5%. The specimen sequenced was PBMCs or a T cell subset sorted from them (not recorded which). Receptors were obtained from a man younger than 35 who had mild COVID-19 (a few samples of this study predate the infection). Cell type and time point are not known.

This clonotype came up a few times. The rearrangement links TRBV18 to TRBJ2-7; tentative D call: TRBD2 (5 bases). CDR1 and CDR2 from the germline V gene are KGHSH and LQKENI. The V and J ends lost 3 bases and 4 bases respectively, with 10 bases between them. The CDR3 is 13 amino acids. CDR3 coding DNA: TGTGCCAGCTCACCGGGAGAGGATTACGAGCAGTACGTC. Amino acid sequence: CASSPGEDYEQYV.

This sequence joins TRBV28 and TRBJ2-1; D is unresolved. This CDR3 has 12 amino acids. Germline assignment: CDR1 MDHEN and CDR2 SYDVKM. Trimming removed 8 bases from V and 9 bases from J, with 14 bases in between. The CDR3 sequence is CASLRASSEQFF. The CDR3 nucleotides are TGTGCCAGCTTAAGGGCCAGTAGTGAGCAGTTCTTC.

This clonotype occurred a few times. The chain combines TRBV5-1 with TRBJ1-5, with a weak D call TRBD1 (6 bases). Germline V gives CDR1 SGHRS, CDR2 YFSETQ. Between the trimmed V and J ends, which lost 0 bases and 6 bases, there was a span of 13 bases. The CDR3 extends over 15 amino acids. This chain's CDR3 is CASSLGTDYVQPQHF. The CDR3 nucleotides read TGCGCCAGCAGCTTGGGGACAGACTATGTTCAGCCCCAGCATTTT.

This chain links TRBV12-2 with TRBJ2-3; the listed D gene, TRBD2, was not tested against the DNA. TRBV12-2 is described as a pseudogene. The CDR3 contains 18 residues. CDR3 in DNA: TGTGCAAGTCGCCCCCCTAGCGGGGGGACCGCTAGCACAGATACGCAGTATTTT. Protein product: CASRPPSGGTASTDTQYF.

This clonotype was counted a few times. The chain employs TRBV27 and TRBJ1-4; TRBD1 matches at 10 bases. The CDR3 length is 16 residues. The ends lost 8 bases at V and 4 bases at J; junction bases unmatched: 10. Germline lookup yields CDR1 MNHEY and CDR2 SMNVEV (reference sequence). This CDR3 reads CASRWDRGSGNEKLFF. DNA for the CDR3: TGTGCCAGCCGATGGGACAGGGGTTCTGGTAATGAAAAACTGTTTTTT.

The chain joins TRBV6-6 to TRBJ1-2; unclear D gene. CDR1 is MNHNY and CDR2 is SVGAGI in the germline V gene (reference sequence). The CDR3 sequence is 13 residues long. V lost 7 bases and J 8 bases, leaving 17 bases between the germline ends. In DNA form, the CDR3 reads TGTGCCAGCACCCCCGGGGAGGGTTGGGGCTACACCTTC. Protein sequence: CASTPGEGWGYTF.

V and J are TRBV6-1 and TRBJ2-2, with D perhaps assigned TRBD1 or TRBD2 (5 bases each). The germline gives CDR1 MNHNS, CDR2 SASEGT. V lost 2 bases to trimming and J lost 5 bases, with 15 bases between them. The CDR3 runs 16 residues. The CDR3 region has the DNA TGTGCCAGCAGTGAACGGGGCGGCTTTTCGACCGGGGAGCTGTTTTTT. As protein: CASSERGGFSTGELFF.

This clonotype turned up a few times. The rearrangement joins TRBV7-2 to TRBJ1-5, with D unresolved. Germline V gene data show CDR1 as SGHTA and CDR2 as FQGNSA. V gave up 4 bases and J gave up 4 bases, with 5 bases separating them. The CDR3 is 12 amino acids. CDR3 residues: CASSSMNQPQHF. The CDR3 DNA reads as TGTGCCAGCAGCTCCATGAATCAGCCCCAGCATTTT. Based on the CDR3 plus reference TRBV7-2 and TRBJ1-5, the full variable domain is GAGVSQSPSNKVTEKGKDVELRCDPISGHTALYWYRQSLGQGLEFLIYFQGNSAPDKSGLPSDRFSAERTGGSVSTLTIQRTQQEDSAVYLCASSSMNQPQHFGDGTRLSIL.

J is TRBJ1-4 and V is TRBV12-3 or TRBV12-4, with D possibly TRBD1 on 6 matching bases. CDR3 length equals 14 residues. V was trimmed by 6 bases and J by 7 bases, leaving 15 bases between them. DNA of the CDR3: TGTGCCAGCAGCAAGGGGGGGGAGAGTGAAAAACTGTTTTTT. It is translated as CASSKGGESEKLFF.

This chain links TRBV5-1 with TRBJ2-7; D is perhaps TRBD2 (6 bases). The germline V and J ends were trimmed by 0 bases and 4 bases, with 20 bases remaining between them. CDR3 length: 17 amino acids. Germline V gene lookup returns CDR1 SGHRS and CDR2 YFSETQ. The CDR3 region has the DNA TGCGCCAGCAGCTTGGTGGAGGGAAGAGTTGGTGGTTACGAGCAGTACTTC. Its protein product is CASSLVEGRVGGYEQYF.

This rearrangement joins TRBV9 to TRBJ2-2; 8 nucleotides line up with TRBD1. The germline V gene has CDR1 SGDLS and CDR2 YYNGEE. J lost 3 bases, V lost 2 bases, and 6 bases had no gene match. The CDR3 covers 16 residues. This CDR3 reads CASSVRGQGYTGELFF. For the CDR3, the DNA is TGTGCCAGCAGCGTGAGAGGACAGGGCTACACCGGGGAGCTGTTTTTT.

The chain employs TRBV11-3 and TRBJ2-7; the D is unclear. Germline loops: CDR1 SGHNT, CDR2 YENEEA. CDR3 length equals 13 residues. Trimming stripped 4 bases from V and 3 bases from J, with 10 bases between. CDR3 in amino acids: CASSSNSGYEQYF. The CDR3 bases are TGTGCCAGCAGCTCAAACTCGGGCTACGAGCAGTACTTC.

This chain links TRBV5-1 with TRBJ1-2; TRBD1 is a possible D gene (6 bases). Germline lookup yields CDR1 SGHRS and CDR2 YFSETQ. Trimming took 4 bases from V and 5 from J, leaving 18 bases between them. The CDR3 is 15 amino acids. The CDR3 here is CASSVSPTGAYGYTF. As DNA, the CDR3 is TGCGCCAGCAGCGTGTCACCCACGGGGGCGTATGGCTACACCTTC.

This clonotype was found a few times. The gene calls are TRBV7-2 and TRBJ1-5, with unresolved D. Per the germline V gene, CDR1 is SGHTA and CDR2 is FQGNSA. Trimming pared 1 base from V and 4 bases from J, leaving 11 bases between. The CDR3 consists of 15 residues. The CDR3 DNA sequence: TGTGCCAGCAGCTTAGACGGCGGAATGAATCAGCCCCAGCATTTT. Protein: CASSLDGGMNQPQHF. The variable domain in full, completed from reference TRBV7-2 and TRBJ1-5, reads GAGVSQSPSNKVTEKGKDVELRCDPISGHTALYWYRQSLGQGLEFLIYFQGNSAPDKSGLPSDRFSAERTGGSVSTLTIQRTQQEDSAVYLCASSLDGGMNQPQHFGDGTRLSIL.

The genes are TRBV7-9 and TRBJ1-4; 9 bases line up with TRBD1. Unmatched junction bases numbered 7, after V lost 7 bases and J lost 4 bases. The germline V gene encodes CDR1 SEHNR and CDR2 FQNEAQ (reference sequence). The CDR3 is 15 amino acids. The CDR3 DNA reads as TGTGCCAGCAAGGGACAGGGCGCCATTAATGAAAAACTGTTTTTT. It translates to CASKGQGAINEKLFF. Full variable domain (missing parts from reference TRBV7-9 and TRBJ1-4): DTGVSQNPRHKITKRGQNVTFRCDPISEHNRLYWYRQTLGQGPEFLTYFQNEAQLEKSRLLSDRFSAERPKGSFSTLEIQRTEQGDSAMYLCASKGQGAINEKLFFGSGTQLSVL.

CDR3 nucleotides: TGTGCCAGCAGCGGGGACAGGGAGCAGCCCCAGCATTTT. Translated, it gives CASSGDREQPQHF. The chain couples TRBV7-2 to TRBJ1-5; 9 bases line up with TRBD1. The ends lost 5 bases at V and 7 bases at J; junction bases unmatched: 3. CDR1 and CDR2 (germline): SGHTA, FQGNSA. The length of the CDR3 is 13 residues.

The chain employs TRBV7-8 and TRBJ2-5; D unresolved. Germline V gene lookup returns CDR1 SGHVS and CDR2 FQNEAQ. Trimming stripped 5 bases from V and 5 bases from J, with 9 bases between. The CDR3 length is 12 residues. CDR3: CASSGASETQYF. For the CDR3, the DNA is TGTGCCAGCAGCGGAGCCAGCGAGACCCAGTACTTC.

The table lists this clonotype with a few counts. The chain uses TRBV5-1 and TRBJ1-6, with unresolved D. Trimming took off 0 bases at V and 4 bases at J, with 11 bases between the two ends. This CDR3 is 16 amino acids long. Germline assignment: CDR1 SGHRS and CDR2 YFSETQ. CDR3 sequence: CASSLETPGYNSPLHF. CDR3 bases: TGCGCCAGCAGCTTGGAGACCCCAGGATATAATTCACCCCTCCACTTT.

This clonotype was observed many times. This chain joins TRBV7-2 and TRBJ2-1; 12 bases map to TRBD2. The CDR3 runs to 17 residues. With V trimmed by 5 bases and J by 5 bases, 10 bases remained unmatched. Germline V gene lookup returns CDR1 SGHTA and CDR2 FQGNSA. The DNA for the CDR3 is TGTGCCAGCAGCCCCAGGCTCACTAGCGGGGGGAACAATGAGCAGTTCTTC. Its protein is CASSPRLTSGGNNEQFF.

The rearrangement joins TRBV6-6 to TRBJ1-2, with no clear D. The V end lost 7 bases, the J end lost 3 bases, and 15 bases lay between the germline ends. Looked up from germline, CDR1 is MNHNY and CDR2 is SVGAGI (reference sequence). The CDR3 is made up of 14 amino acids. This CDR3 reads CASKEGQDYYGYTF. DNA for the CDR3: TGTGCCAGCAAAGAGGGCCAGGACTACTATGGCTACACCTTC.

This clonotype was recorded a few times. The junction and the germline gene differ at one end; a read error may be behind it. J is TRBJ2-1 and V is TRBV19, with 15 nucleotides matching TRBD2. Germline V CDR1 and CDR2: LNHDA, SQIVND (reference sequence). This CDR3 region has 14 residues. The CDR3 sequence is CASRGSGLAGGKLF. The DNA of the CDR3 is TGTGCCAGTAGGGGATCGGGACTAGCGGGGGGTAAACTCTTC.

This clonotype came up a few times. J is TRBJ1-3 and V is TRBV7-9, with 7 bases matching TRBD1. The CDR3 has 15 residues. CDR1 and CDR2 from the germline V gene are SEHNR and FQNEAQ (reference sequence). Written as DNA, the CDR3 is TGTGCGTCACCGGGACAGCGAAGCTCTGGAAACACCATATATTTT. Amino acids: CASPGQRSSGNTIYF.

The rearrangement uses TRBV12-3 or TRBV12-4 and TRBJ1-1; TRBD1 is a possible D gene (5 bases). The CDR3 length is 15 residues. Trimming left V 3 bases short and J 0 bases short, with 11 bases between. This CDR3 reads CASSFWDALNTEAFF. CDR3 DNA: TGTGCCAGCAGTTTTTGGGACGCCTTGAACACTGAAGCTTTCTTT.

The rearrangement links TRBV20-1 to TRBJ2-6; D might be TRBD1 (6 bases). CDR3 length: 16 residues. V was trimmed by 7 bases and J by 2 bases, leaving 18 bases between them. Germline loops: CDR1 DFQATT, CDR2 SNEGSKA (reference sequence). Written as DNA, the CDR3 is TGCAGTGTTCCAGAGAGCAGGGGCACTGGGGCCAACGTCCTGACTTTC. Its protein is CSVPESRGTGANVLTF.

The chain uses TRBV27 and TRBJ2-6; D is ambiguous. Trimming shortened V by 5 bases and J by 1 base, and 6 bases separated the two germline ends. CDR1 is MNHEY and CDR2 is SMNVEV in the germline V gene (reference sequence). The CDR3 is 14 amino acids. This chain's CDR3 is CASSRESGANVLTF. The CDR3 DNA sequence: TGTGCCAGCAGTAGGGAATCTGGGGCCAACGTCCTGACTTTC.

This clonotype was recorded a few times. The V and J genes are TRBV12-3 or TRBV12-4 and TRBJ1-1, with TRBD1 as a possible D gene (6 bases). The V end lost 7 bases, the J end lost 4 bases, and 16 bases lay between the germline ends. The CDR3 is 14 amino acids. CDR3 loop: CASTPQGGSTEAFF. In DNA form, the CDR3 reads TGTGCCAGCACCCCACAGGGAGGGAGCACTGAAGCTTTCTTT.

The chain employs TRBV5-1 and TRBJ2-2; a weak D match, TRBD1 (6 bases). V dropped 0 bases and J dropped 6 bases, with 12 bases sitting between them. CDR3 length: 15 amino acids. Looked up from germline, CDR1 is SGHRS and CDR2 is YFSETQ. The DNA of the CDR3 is TGCGCCAGCAGCTTGGGAGGGACAATCGCCGGGGAGCTGTTTTTT. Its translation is CASSLGGTIAGELFF.

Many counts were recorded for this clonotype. The CDR3: CASSRTTSGETQYF. The DNA for the CDR3 is TGTGCCAGCTCAAGGACAACCTCCGGGGAGACCCAGTACTTC. J is TRBJ2-5 and V is TRBV2; D is possibly TRBD1 (5 bases). Between the trimmed V and J ends, which lost 8 bases and 5 bases, there was a span of 18 bases. This CDR3 contains 14 residues. Germline loops: CDR1 SNHLY, CDR2 FYNNEI. Drawing the rest from reference TRBV2 and TRBJ2-5, the complete variable domain is EPEVTQTPSHQVTQMGQEVILRCVPISNHLYFYWYRQILGQKVEFLVSFYNNEISEKSEIFDDQFSVERPDGSNFTLKIRSTKLEDSAMYFCASSRTTSGETQYFGPGTRLLVL.